These 14 T cell receptor beta chains share one sample of origin, sequenced in a study of T cell changes during pregnancy in multiple sclerosis. The assay was immunoSEQ multiplex PCR, and TCRdb's table has in-frame clones only and misses some. The sample contains around 56,000 clones, approximately 90% of which appear only once. Source: peripheral blood, taken in the first trimester of pregnancy. All receptors come from a female donor in good health, enrolled as a control in a pregnancy study.

This clone was observed once. The chain links TRBV5-1 to TRBJ2-1; TRBD2 agrees at 7 bases. The junction had 8 bases not matched to a gene; V was cut back by 4 bases and J by 7 bases. CDR1 SGHRS and CDR2 YFSETQ come from the germline V gene. The CDR3 contains 14 residues. The CDR3 nucleotides read TGCGCCAGCAGCAACGCGGGAGTAAGGAATGAGCAGTTCTTC. Residues: CASSNAGVRNEQFF.

This sequence joins TRBV27 and TRBJ2-5; unclear D gene. The CDR3 totals 13 residues. Trimming removed 3 bases from V and 5 bases from J, with 10 bases in between. Germline CDR1 MNHEY, CDR2 SMNVEV (reference sequence). The CDR3 DNA sequence: TGTGCCAGCAGTTTTGGCGGCCGGGAGACCCAGTACTTC. It specifies CASSFGGRETQYF.

The table lists this clone with a count of one. J is TRBJ2-2 and V is TRBV6-8; 7 nucleotides align to TRBD1. CDR1 MNHGY and CDR2 SAAAGT come from the germline V gene. After removal of 0 bases from V and 0 bases from J, the junction contained 7 bases not matched to a gene. The CDR3 spans 18 residues. The CDR3 loop reads CASSYSEGDRSNTGELFF. In nucleotides, the CDR3 is TGTGCCAGCAGTTACTCGGAAGGGGACAGATCGAACACCGGGGAGCTGTTTTTT.

This chain uses TRBV6-1 with TRBJ2-7; 10 bases align to TRBD2. J gave up 0 bases and V 7 bases, and 3 bases lay outside the gene matches. Germline V CDR1 and CDR2: MNHNS, SASEGT. The CDR3 has 14 amino acids. CDR3 protein: CASTRTSGSYEQYF. The CDR3 coding sequence is TGTGCCAGCACCCGGACTAGCGGCTCCTACGAGCAGTACTTC.

J is TRBJ2-7 and V is TRBV7-8, with TRBD1 matching over 8 bases. This CDR3 contains 14 residues. V shed 1 base, J shed 6 bases, and the junction held 5 bases outside the gene matches. Germline V gives CDR1 SGHVS, CDR2 FQNEAQ. The DNA for the CDR3 is TGTGCCAGCAGCTTAGGACAGGGGAATGGCGAGCAGTACTTC. It yields the protein CASSLGQGNGEQYF.

V is TRBV19 and J is TRBJ1-2; the match to TRBD1 covers 7 bases. This CDR3 has 14 residues. Germline CDR1 LNHDA, CDR2 SQIVND (reference sequence). V lost 7 bases, J lost 7 bases, and 12 bases stayed unmatched. CDR3 amino acids: CASTSSVGGLGYTF. The CDR3 coding sequence is TGTGCCAGTACCTCATCGGTAGGGGGCCTTGGCTACACCTTC.

This chain joins TRBV6-6 and TRBJ1-4; D remains ambiguous. V gave up 4 bases and J gave up 2 bases, with 14 bases separating them. Germline loops: CDR1 MNHNY, CDR2 SVGAGI (reference sequence). The CDR3 has 16 residues. The CDR3 coding sequence is TGTGCCAGCAGTTTTCTGCTCGCGGGGACTAATGAAAAACTGTTTTTT. Amino acid sequence: CASSFLLAGTNEKLFF.

The chain links TRBV9 to TRBJ2-2; D is possibly TRBD1 (5 bases). V was cut by 0 bases and J by 4 bases, with 10 bases left in between. CDR3 length: 15 amino acids. Germline CDR1 SGDLS, CDR2 YYNGEE. CDR3 coding DNA: TGTGCCAGCAGCGTAGCCCAAGGGGCCACCGGGGAGCTGTTTTTT. Its protein product is CASSVAQGATGELFF. The variable domain in full, with the rest retrieved from reference TRBV9 and TRBJ2-2, is DSGVTQTPKHLITATGQRVTLRCSPRSGDLSVYWYQQSLDQGLQFLIQYYNGEERAKGNILERFSAQQFPDLHSELNLSSLELGDSALYFCASSVAQGATGELFFGEGSRLTVL.

This chain uses TRBV5-1 with TRBJ2-1, with D unclear. This CDR3 region has 14 residues. Germline V gene data show CDR1 as SGHRS and CDR2 as YFSETQ. Deletions cut 3 bases from V and 5 bases from J, with 12 bases between. CDR3 loop: CASSSSSRHNEQFF. The CDR3 DNA reads TGCGCCAGCAGCTCAAGCTCCCGCCACAATGAGCAGTTCTTC. Drawing the rest from reference TRBV5-1 and TRBJ2-1, the complete variable domain is KAGVTQTPRYLIKTRGQQVTLSCSPISGHRSVSWYQQTPGQGLQFLFEYFSETQRNKGNFPGRFSGRQFSNSRSEMNVSTLELGDSALYLCASSSSSRHNEQFFGPGTRLTVL.

CDR3 loop: CAISEAGTSAYEQYF. The CDR3 DNA reads TGTGCCATCAGCGAAGCCGGGACTAGCGCGTACGAGCAGTACTTC. J is TRBJ2-7 and V is TRBV10-3; TRBD2 agrees at 10 bases. Germline values: CDR1 ENHRY, CDR2 SYGVKD. The ends lost 6 bases at V and 4 bases at J; junction bases unmatched: 9. The CDR3 loop spans 15 amino acids.

About this clone itself: Other DNA sequences in the same sample also yield this CDR3. V is TRBV6-5 and J is TRBJ1-5, with D possibly being TRBD1 (5 bases). V shed 8 bases and J shed 1 base, with 9 bases lying between them. Germline assignment: CDR1 MNHEY and CDR2 SVGAGI. This CDR3 comprises 13 residues. This CDR3 reads CASGALSNQPQHF. The CDR3 DNA sequence: TGTGCCAGCGGGGCGTTAAGCAATCAGCCCCAGCATTTT.

The chain employs TRBV7-3 and TRBJ2-5; TRBD2 matches at 9 bases. The CDR3 is 16 amino acids. After removal of 3 bases from V and 4 bases from J, the junction contained 9 bases not matched to a gene. Germline-derived CDR1 and CDR2 are SGHTA and FQGTGA. The CDR3 bases are TGTGCCAGCAGCTTCAATAGCGGGGGCCGGGGAGAGACCCAGTACTTC. Residues: CASSFNSGGRGETQYF.

The chain is built from TRBV5-6 and TRBJ2-1; D call uncertain. Trimming took off 5 bases at V and 2 bases at J, with 8 bases between the two ends. Germline assignment: CDR1 SGHDT and CDR2 YYEEEE. The CDR3 covers 13 residues. The CDR3 region is CASRFDTYNEQFF. The CDR3, as DNA: TGTGCCAGCAGGTTCGACACCTACAATGAGCAGTTCTTC.

The chain uses TRBV7-2 and TRBJ1-3; D call uncertain. Germline V gene data show CDR1 as SGHTA and CDR2 as FQGNSA. Trimming took 6 bases from V and 0 from J, leaving 18 bases between them. The CDR3 length is 17 residues. CDR3 in amino acids: CASSGEREVNSGNTIYF. DNA for the CDR3: TGTGCCAGCAGTGGTGAAAGAGAGGTGAACTCTGGAAACACCATATATTTT.